This T cell receptor beta chain was retrieved from a study of cytomegalovirus exposure and HLA in healthy donors. This CDR3 contains 14 residues. Germline CDR1 KGHSH, CDR2 LQKENI. V lost 3 bases and J lost 5, with 14 bases in between. The donors (healthy individuals) were bone marrow donors. Though nominally healthy at sampling, donors likely had unrecorded immune exposures. Researchers ran the PCR with 60 Vbeta and 13 Jbeta primers. TCRdb's copy holds only in-frame clones and misses some; the assay was immunoSEQ multiplex PCR. The sample contains around 150,000 clones, approximately 57% of which appear only once. Overall study findings and caveats: Reports showed the classifier diagnosing cytomegalovirus status with high specificity and sensitivity.

Points on this clone: Its antigen is still unknown.

Sequencing was carried out using PBMCs. This TCR derives from a male donor in good health and CMV-seronegative. This chain uses TRBV18 with TRBJ2-7; the D gene is possibly TRBD1 (8 bases). CDR3 bases: TGTGCCAGCTCACCTAGACAGGGGAGGGACGAGCAGTACTTC. It encodes CASSPRQGRDEQYF.